Below are 27 T cell receptor beta chains sequenced from a single sample in a study of cytomegalovirus exposure and HLA in healthy donors. PCR primers comprised 60 Vbeta and 13 Jbeta primers. Profiling relied on immunoSEQ multiplex PCR, and the TCRdb table lists in-frame clones only, not all of them. The repertoire holds 150,000 to 200,000 clones, with over 60% as singletons. The sample taken for sequencing was PBMCs. The receptor source for this set is a male donor in good health and CMV-seronegative.

The chain uses TRBV19 and TRBJ2-1; 7 positions agree with TRBD1. Germline CDR1 is LNHDA and CDR2 is SQIVND (reference sequence). CDR3 length: 15 amino acids. V lost 3 bases to trimming and J lost 2 bases; unmatched junction nucleotides: 4. CDR3 nucleotides: TGTGCCAGTAGTATTTCGGGACAGCCCTACAATGAGCAGTTCTTC. It is translated as CASSISGQPYNEQFF.

J is TRBJ2-3 and V is TRBV28; a possible D gene is TRBD1 (6 bases). CDR3 length: 13 residues. Germline CDR1 is MDHEN and CDR2 is SYDVKM. V lost 8 bases to trimming and J lost 4 bases, with 13 bases between them. This chain's CDR3 is CASFSQGSDTQYF. CDR3 coding DNA: TGTGCCAGCTTCAGTCAGGGGTCAGATACGCAGTATTTT.

The chain carries TRBV7-2 and TRBJ1-6; 8 bases are a match to TRBD1. CDR1 and CDR2 from the germline V gene are SGHTA and FQGNSA. J gave up 9 bases and V 6 bases, and 4 bases lay outside the gene matches. The CDR3 consists of 13 residues. The CDR3: CASSPTGGSPLHF. The CDR3, as DNA: TGTGCCAGCAGTCCTACAGGGGGTTCACCCCTCCACTTT.

V is TRBV28 and J is TRBJ2-7; D might be TRBD2 (6 bases). V shed 7 bases and J shed 0 bases, with 19 bases lying between them. Per germline, CDR1 MDHEN and CDR2 SYDVKM. The CDR3 has 16 amino acids. Written as DNA, the CDR3 is TGTGCCAGCACTATGGGCGGGACGGGGAGCTCCTACGAGCAGTACTTC. Translated, it gives CASTMGGTGSSYEQYF.

The chain joins TRBV29-1 to TRBJ1-1; TRBD1 agrees at 8 bases. Germline V gene lookup returns CDR1 SQVTM and CDR2 ANQGSEA. The CDR3 covers 12 residues. The CDR3 coding sequence is TGCAACGTGTCTCACAGGGGGACTGAAGCTTTCTTT. Protein product: CNVSHRGTEAFF.

The chain joins TRBV28 to TRBJ2-5, with 7 bases aligning to TRBD1. J lost 2 bases, V lost 5 bases, and 5 bases had no gene match. Germline CDR1 MDHEN, CDR2 SYDVKM. The CDR3 extends over 14 amino acids. The CDR3 loop is CASSQRDRQETQYF. The CDR3 DNA reads as TGTGCCAGCAGTCAAAGGGACAGACAAGAGACCCAGTACTTC.

This clone was counted a few times. The chain combines TRBV28 with TRBJ2-7; unclear D gene. The CDR3 has 11 amino acids. Germline CDR1 MDHEN, CDR2 SYDVKM. V lost 5 bases and J 3 bases, leaving 5 bases between the germline ends. The DNA for the CDR3 is TGTGCCAGCAGTAATTACTACGAGCAGTACTTC. Residues: CASSNYYEQYF.

This clone appeared a single time. This chain joins TRBV5-1 and TRBJ2-5, with TRBD2 identical over 7 bases. V shed 1 base and J 5 bases; nucleotides not matched to a gene: 11. Germline assignment: CDR1 SGHRS and CDR2 YFSETQ. This CDR3 comprises 16 residues. The CDR3 DNA reads TGCGCCAGCAGCTTGTCCCCCCGCGCGGGGGTTGAGACCCAGTACTTC. Residues: CASSLSPRAGVETQYF.

This sequence joins TRBV27 and TRBJ2-3; TRBD2 agrees at 14 bases. V dropped 2 bases and J dropped 2; count of bases not matched to a gene: 6. The CDR3 consists of 18 residues. CDR1 and CDR2 (germline): MNHEY, SMNVEV (reference sequence). This chain's CDR3 is CASSLMGLAGEDTDTQYF. The DNA for the CDR3 is TGTGCCAGCAGTTTAATGGGACTAGCGGGAGAGGACACAGATACGCAGTATTTT.

V and J are TRBV14 and TRBJ2-3; TRBD2 matches 8 bases. CDR3 size: 16 residues. Germline V gene lookup returns CDR1 SGHDN and CDR2 FVKESK. After removal of 4 bases from V and 1 base from J, the junction contained 7 bases not matched to a gene. CDR3 loop: CASSPYGRGGTDTQYF. The CDR3 DNA follows: TGTGCCAGCAGCCCTTATGGGCGGGGGGGCACAGATACGCAGTATTTT.

The chain has TRBV7-2 and TRBJ2-5; the D gene is possibly TRBD2 (5 bases). The assigned J gene may be wrong: the sequence end matches TRBJ2-7 better. Germline-derived CDR1 and CDR2 are SGHTA and FQGNSA. The CDR3 length is 15 residues. This CDR3 is CASSRDRRGIYEQYF. The CDR3 coding sequence is TGTGCCAGCAGCCGCGATCGACGGGGAATATACGAGCAGTACTTC.

This clone has only a few counts. The rearrangement uses TRBV7-9 and TRBJ1-4, with D possibly being TRBD1 (5 bases). V lost 5 bases, J lost 5 bases, and 15 bases lay in between. The CDR3 runs to 15 residues. Germline V gene sequence: CDR1 SEHNR, CDR2 FQNEAQ (reference sequence). For the CDR3, the DNA is TGTGCCAGCAGCGGCAGACAGTCATCGAATGAAAAACTGTTTTTT. It specifies CASSGRQSSNEKLFF.

This chain connects TRBV27 to TRBJ1-2; D is unclear. The CDR3 is 14 residues long. Trimming pared 6 bases from V and 0 bases from J, leaving 11 bases between. CDR1 MNHEY and CDR2 SMNVEV come from the germline V gene (reference sequence). For the CDR3, the DNA is TGTGCCAGCAGCCGACTTGGCGCTAACTATGGCTACACCTTC. Amino acid sequence: CASSRLGANYGYTF.

This rearrangement joins TRBV4-1 to TRBJ2-5; TRBD2 matches at 9 bases. This CDR3 has 16 amino acids. Germline loops: CDR1 MGHRA, CDR2 YSYEKL. V shed 1 base and J 3 bases; nucleotides not matched to a gene: 6. CDR3 protein: CASSQVVAGEEETQYF. Written as DNA, the CDR3 is TGCGCCAGCAGCCAAGTGGTAGCGGGAGAGGAAGAGACCCAGTACTTC.

V and J are TRBV5-1 and TRBJ2-3, with D possibly being TRBD2 (6 bases). This CDR3 has 15 amino acids. V gave up 0 bases and J gave up 5 bases, with 13 bases separating them. Germline V gene sequence: CDR1 SGHRS, CDR2 YFSETQ. CDR3 sequence: CASSLDVGGLDTQYF. The DNA for the CDR3 is TGCGCCAGCAGCTTGGATGTCGGGGGACTAGATACGCAGTATTTT.

The chain carries TRBV5-6 and TRBJ1-1; no firm D call. The germline V and J ends were trimmed by 0 bases and 6 bases, with 12 bases remaining between them. The germline gives CDR1 SGHDT, CDR2 YYEEEE. This CDR3 region has 14 residues. In DNA form, the CDR3 reads TGTGCCAGCAGCTTGGCGGGATCCCTTCCTGAAGCTTTCTTT. Its translation: CASSLAGSLPEAFF.

The chain couples TRBV9 to TRBJ1-6, with 7 positions matching TRBD1. The V and J ends lost 2 bases and 11 bases, in that order; junction bases with no gene match: 4. CDR3 length equals 13 residues. The germline V gene has CDR1 SGDLS and CDR2 YYNGEE. The CDR3 loop is CASSVTTGPPLHF. For the CDR3, the DNA is TGTGCCAGCAGCGTCACGACAGGGCCACCCCTCCACTTT.

The chain couples TRBV9 to TRBJ2-1; 8 bases fit TRBD1. The CDR3 contains 15 residues. The junction had 6 bases not matched to a gene; V was cut back by 3 bases and J by 4 bases. CDR1 and CDR2 from the germline V gene are SGDLS and YYNGEE. In nucleotides, the CDR3 is TGTGCCAGCAGCGCCGGACAGGGAGGTTACAATGAGCAGTTCTTC. Translation: CASSAGQGGYNEQFF.

The chain carries TRBV2 and TRBJ1-2; D gene uncertain. Germline CDR1 reads SNHLY; CDR2 reads FYNNEI. V dropped 8 bases and J dropped 0 bases, with 4 bases sitting between them. The CDR3 totals 11 residues. Here the CDR3 DNA reads TGTGCCAGCTATGCTAACTATGGCTACACCTTC. Translation: CASYANYGYTF.

This clone was counted a single time. The chain joins TRBV5-6 to TRBJ2-5; 8 nucleotides agree with TRBD1. V lost 4 bases to trimming and J lost 2 bases; unmatched junction nucleotides: 7. This CDR3 has 15 amino acids. The germline gives CDR1 SGHDT, CDR2 YYEEEE. The CDR3 nucleotides are TGTGCCAGCAGCCGGGTGGACAGGGCTCAAGAGACCCAGTACTTC. Translation gives CASSRVDRAQETQYF. Looking up the rest from reference TRBV5-6 and TRBJ2-5 gives the full variable domain: DAGVTQSPTHLIKTRGQQVTLRCSPKSGHDTVSWYQQALGQGPQFIFQYYEEEERQRGNFPDRFSGHQFPNYSSELNVNALLLGDSALYLCASSRVDRAQETQYFGPGTRLLVL.

The chain joins TRBV10-3 to TRBJ2-7, with D possibly being TRBD2 (5 bases). V dropped 0 bases and J dropped 3 bases, with 12 bases sitting between them. Germline CDR1 ENHRY, CDR2 SYGVKD. The CDR3 loop spans 15 amino acids. The CDR3 DNA reads as TGTGCCATCAGTGAGTCGAACGGGGTTCACTACGAGCAGTACTTC. Translating gives CAISESNGVHYEQYF.

This clone has a single count. The J gene is TRBJ1-1, the V gene TRBV18; possible D gene TRBD1, 6 bases. The ends were cut back, 3 bases at V and 1 base at J, with 12 bases in the middle. The CDR3 runs 15 residues. Germline V gives CDR1 KGHSH, CDR2 LQKENI. The CDR3 region is CASSPNRVENTEAFF. CDR3 DNA: TGTGCCAGCTCACCGAACAGGGTCGAGAACACTGAAGCTTTCTTT.

The CDR3 region is CASTKTSGSTDTQYF. CDR3 DNA sequence: TGTGCCAGCACCAAAACTAGCGGGAGCACAGATACGCAGTATTTT. V usage is TRBV7-2 and J usage is TRBJ2-3; 9 nucleotides line up with TRBD2. Per germline, CDR1 SGHTA and CDR2 FQGNSA. CDR3 length: 15 residues. V was pared by 7 bases and J by 0 bases, with 5 bases of the junction left unmatched. The whole variable domain, filled in from reference TRBV7-2 and TRBJ2-3, reads GAGVSQSPSNKVTEKGKDVELRCDPISGHTALYWYRQSLGQGLEFLIYFQGNSAPDKSGLPSDRFSAERTGGSVSTLTIQRTQQEDSAVYLCASTKTSGSTDTQYFGPGTRLTVL.

This sequence joins TRBV5-6 and TRBJ1-2; weak D call: TRBD1 (5 bases). Germline loops: CDR1 SGHDT, CDR2 YYEEEE. V shed 4 bases and J shed 5 bases, with 24 bases lying between them. This CDR3 is 17 amino acids long. The CDR3 nucleotides are TGTGCCAGCAGCGCGCCGCAGGGTCTAGACCTATTTTATGGCTACACCTTC. It specifies CASSAPQGLDLFYGYTF.

This clone was observed once. The V call is TRBV27, the J call TRBJ1-6, with D possibly TRBD1 on 6 matching bases. Germline values: CDR1 MNHEY, CDR2 SMNVEV (reference sequence). This CDR3 spans 15 amino acids. Trimming shortened V by 2 bases and J by 3 bases, and 8 bases separated the two germline ends. The CDR3 DNA reads as TGTGCCAGCAGTTTAACAGGGCACTATAATTCACCCCTCCACTTT. Amino acids: CASSLTGHYNSPLHF.

In its sample, this clone was seen a few times. This chain links TRBV30 with TRBJ1-5, with D unclear. V lost 8 bases to trimming and J lost 6 bases, with 20 bases between them. The CDR3 covers 14 residues. In germline, CDR1 is GTSNPN, CDR2 SVGIG (reference sequence). The CDR3 nucleotides read TGTGCCGCCGCCGACAATACTGCTGCTCAGCCCCAGCATTTT. Its protein product is CAAADNTAAQPQHF.

J is TRBJ1-6 and V is TRBV7-2; no clear D. Germline CDR1 reads SGHTA; CDR2 reads FQGNSA. Trimming took off 5 bases at V and 9 bases at J, with 17 bases between the two ends. The CDR3 spans 15 residues. The chain's CDR3 is CASSPQRGNSSPLHF. The CDR3 coding sequence is TGTGCCAGCAGCCCACAGCGGGGTAACAGTTCACCCCTCCACTTT. The full variable domain, with the rest looked up from reference TRBV7-2 and TRBJ1-6, is GAGVSQSPSNKVTEKGKDVELRCDPISGHTALYWYRQSLGQGLEFLIYFQGNSAPDKSGLPSDRFSAERTGGSVSTLTIQRTQQEDSAVYLCASSPQRGNSSPLHFGNGTRLTVT.